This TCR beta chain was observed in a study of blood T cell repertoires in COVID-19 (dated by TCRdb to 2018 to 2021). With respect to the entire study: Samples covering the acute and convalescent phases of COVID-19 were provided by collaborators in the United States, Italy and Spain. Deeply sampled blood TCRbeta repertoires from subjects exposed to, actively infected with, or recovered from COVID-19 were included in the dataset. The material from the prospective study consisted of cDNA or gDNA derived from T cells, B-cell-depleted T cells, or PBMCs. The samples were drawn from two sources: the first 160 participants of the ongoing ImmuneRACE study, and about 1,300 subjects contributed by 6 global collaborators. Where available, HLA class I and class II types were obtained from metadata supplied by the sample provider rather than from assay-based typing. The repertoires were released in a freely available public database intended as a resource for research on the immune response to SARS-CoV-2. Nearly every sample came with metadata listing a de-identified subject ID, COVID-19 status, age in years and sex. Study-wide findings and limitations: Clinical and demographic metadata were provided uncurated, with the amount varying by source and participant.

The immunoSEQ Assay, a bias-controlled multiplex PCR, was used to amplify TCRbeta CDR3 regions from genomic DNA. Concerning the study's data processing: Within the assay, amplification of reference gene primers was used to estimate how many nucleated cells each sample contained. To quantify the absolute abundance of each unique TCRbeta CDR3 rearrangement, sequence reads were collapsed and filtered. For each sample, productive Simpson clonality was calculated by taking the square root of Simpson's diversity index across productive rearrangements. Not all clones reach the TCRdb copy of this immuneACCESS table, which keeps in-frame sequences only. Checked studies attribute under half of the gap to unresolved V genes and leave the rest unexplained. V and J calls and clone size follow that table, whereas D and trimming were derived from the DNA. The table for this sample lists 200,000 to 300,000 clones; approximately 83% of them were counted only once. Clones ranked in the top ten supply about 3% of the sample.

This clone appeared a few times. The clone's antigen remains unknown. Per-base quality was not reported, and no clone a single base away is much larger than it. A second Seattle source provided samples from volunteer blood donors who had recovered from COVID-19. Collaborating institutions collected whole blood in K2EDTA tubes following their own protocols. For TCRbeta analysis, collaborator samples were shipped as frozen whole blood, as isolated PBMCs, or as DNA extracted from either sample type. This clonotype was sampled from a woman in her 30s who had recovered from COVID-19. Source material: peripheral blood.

For the CDR3, the sequence is CASRRQGAYEQYF. The DNA sequence is given as TGTGCCAGCCGAAGACAGGGGGCATACGAGCAGTACTTC. The chain joins TRBV2 to TRBJ2-7; TRBD1 fits 10 bases in the junction. For CDR1 and CDR2, the germline V gene lists SNHLY and FYNNEI. The germline V end is reduced by 8 bases and the J end by 4 bases; junction bases left unmatched: 5. The CDR3 numbers 13 residues from cysteine through phenylalanine. Solely the CDR3 DNA is kept, with 39 bases framed from the first base.